This T cell receptor beta chain was identified during a study of cytomegalovirus exposure and HLA in healthy donors. Profiling relied on immunoSEQ multiplex PCR, and the TCRdb table lists in-frame clones only, not all of them. The table shows fewer than 200,000 clones, with 80% to 90% occurring only once. This CDR3 contains 14 residues. V lost 1 base and J lost 2, with 9 bases in between. The V gene's germline CDR1 is SGHRS and CDR2 YFSETQ. This TCR derives from a woman aged 18-29 years in good health and CMV-seronegative. Sequencing was performed on PBMCs. V usage is TRBV5-1 and J usage is TRBJ1-1, with D perhaps matching TRBD1 (5 bases). CDR3 nucleotides: TGCGCCAGCAGCTTGCTGGACACCAACACTGAAGCTTTCTTT. As protein: CASSLLDTNTEAFF. Full variable domain (remainder filled in from reference TRBV5-1 and TRBJ1-1): KAGVTQTPRYLIKTRGQQVTLSCSPISGHRSVSWYQQTPGQGLQFLFEYFSETQRNKGNFPGRFSGRQFSNSRSEMNVSTLELGDSALYLCASSLLDTNTEAFFGQGTRLTVV.